The 27 T cell receptor beta chains below all came from one sample that was sequenced in a study of cytomegalovirus exposure and HLA in healthy donors. In the PCR, 60 Vbeta and 13 Jbeta primers were used. Using immunoSEQ multiplex PCR, the repertoire was profiled, and TCRdb retains in-frame clones only, with some absent. The data show 100,000 to 150,000 clones, around 70% seen once. The sequencing sample was made of PBMCs. The source of these receptors is a male donor in good health and CMV-seronegative.

This clone was detected only once. The rearrangement uses TRBV6-5 and TRBJ2-3; 13 bases fit TRBD2. J lost 6 bases, V lost 4 bases, and 7 bases had no gene match. CDR1 is MNHEY, CDR2 SVGAGI, per germline. This CDR3 region has 16 residues. This CDR3 is CASSFPTSGGPDTQYF. The CDR3 DNA is TGTGCCAGCAGTTTTCCGACTAGCGGGGGGCCCGATACGCAGTATTTT.

In the case of this clone: Distinct nucleotide sequences in the sample also encode this CDR3. V and J are TRBV27 and TRBJ1-4; D call uncertain. This CDR3 spans 14 amino acids. V was clipped by 6 bases and J by 7 bases, with 15 bases between them. Germline V CDR1 and CDR2: MNHEY, SMNVEV (reference sequence). The CDR3 region is CASSFVEGGEKLFF. CDR3 nucleotide sequence: TGTGCCAGCAGCTTTGTGGAGGGCGGTGAAAAACTGTTTTTT.

In DNA, the CDR3 is TGCGCCAGCAGTTATCGACAGGGGTTGAACACTGAAGCTTTCTTT. Encoded protein: CASSYRQGLNTEAFF. The chain recombines TRBV5-1 with TRBJ1-1; 8 bases line up with TRBD1. This CDR3 has 15 amino acids. Looked up from germline, CDR1 is SGHRS and CDR2 is YFSETQ. Trimming removed 5 bases from V and 0 bases from J; junction bases left unmatched: 6.

This sequence joins TRBV6-4 and TRBJ2-2, with TRBD1 as a possible D gene (5 bases). V shed 6 bases and J shed 3 bases, with 11 bases lying between them. The germline V gene encodes CDR1 MRHNA and CDR2 SNTAGT. CDR3 size: 14 residues. The CDR3: CASRNRMDTGELFF. The CDR3 nucleotides read TGTGCCAGCAGAAACAGGATGGACACCGGGGAGCTGTTTTTT.

The chain employs TRBV7-2 and TRBJ1-2; 7 nucleotides match TRBD1. J was trimmed by 2 bases and V by 5 bases; bases with no gene match: 2. Looked up from germline, CDR1 is SGHTA and CDR2 is FQGNSA. The CDR3 covers 13 residues. Written as DNA, the CDR3 is TGTGCCAGCAGCCAGGACAGGAACTATGGCTACACCTTC. Protein product: CASSQDRNYGYTF.

This chain uses TRBV9 with TRBJ1-1, with TRBD1 matching over 12 bases. Germline V gene data show CDR1 as SGDLS and CDR2 as YYNGEE. Unmatched junction bases numbered 8, after V lost 2 bases and J lost 0 bases. The CDR3 length is 18 residues. The CDR3 bases are TGTGCCAGCAGCGTCTTAGGGACAGGGGGCCTCGTGAACACTGAAGCTTTCTTT. Translating it yields CASSVLGTGGLVNTEAFF.

The V gene is TRBV29-1, the J gene TRBJ2-1; 13 bases match TRBD2. The CDR3 has 18 amino acids. The V and J ends lost 6 bases and 0 bases, in that order; junction bases with no gene match: 11. Looked up from germline, CDR1 is SQVTM and CDR2 is ANQGSEA. For the CDR3, the DNA is TGCAGCGTCCTGGGACTAGCGGGACCACAGAGCTCCTACAATGAGCAGTTCTTC. It translates to CSVLGLAGPQSSYNEQFF.

This clone was seen only a few times. This chain uses TRBV4-3 with TRBJ1-1, with D possibly TRBD1 on 5 matching bases. V lost 0 bases and J 4 bases, leaving 21 bases between the germline ends. CDR1 is LGHNA and CDR2 is YSLEER in the germline V gene. The CDR3 contains 18 residues. For the CDR3, the DNA is TGCGCCAGCAGCCAAGAAACTCGACAGACCCTAAGGACCACTGAAGCTTTCTTT. Residues: CASSQETRQTLRTTEAFF.

The chain recombines TRBV28 with TRBJ1-2; a weak D match, TRBD1 (6 bases). V was trimmed by 1 base and J by 8 bases, leaving 20 bases between them. The CDR3 has 16 residues. The germline V gene has CDR1 MDHEN and CDR2 SYDVKM. The CDR3 loop reads CASSLSLGGWGAGYTF. The CDR3 bases are TGTGCCAGCAGTTTATCGCTCGGGGGGTGGGGGGCAGGCTACACCTTC.

V and J are TRBV28 and TRBJ2-7; D remains unclear. Trimming shortened V by 4 bases and J by 3 bases, and 16 bases separated the two germline ends. Germline loops: CDR1 MDHEN, CDR2 SYDVKM. This CDR3 contains 15 residues. This chain's CDR3 is CASSSATKTLYEQYF. The CDR3 nucleotides are TGTGCCAGCAGTTCAGCAACGAAGACACTCTACGAGCAGTACTTC.

The chain has TRBV28 and TRBJ1-3; 8 bases match TRBD1. Germline V lookup: CDR1 MDHEN, CDR2 SYDVKM. CDR3 length: 15 amino acids. V lost 4 bases to trimming and J lost 4 bases; unmatched junction nucleotides: 6. CDR3 loop: CASSSVQGAGNTIYF. The CDR3, as DNA: TGTGCCAGCAGTTCAGTTCAGGGGGCAGGAAACACCATATATTTT. Looking up the rest from reference TRBV28 and TRBJ1-3 gives the full variable domain: DVKVTQSSRYLVKRTGEKVFLECVQDMDHENMFWYRQDPGLGLRLIYFSYDVKMKEKGDIPEGYSVSREKKERFSLILESASTNQTSMYLCASSSVQGAGNTIYFGEGSWLTVV.

This chain joins TRBV11-2 and TRBJ1-1; D is ambiguous. V shed 4 bases and J shed 2 bases, with 17 bases lying between them. The length of the CDR3 is 16 residues. CDR1 is SGHAT and CDR2 is FQNNGV in the germline V gene. CDR3 sequence: CASSSGDVWANTEAFF. CDR3 DNA sequence: TGTGCCAGCAGCTCCGGTGATGTGTGGGCCAACACTGAAGCTTTCTTT.

This clone was counted a few times. J is TRBJ2-7 and V is TRBV25-1; a weak D match, TRBD1 (6 bases). There are 14 residues in the CDR3. Germline lookup yields CDR1 MGHDK and CDR2 SYGVNS. V lost 9 bases, J lost 2 bases, and 17 bases lay in between. DNA for the CDR3: TGTGCCAGTTCCTATGGGGGCAGCGCCTACGAGCAGTACTTC. The encoded protein is CASSYGGSAYEQYF.

This clone was seen only a few times. The CDR3 loop is CATSRALLAAETQYF. The CDR3 DNA sequence: TGTGCCACCAGCAGGGCGTTACTAGCAGCGGAGACCCAGTACTTC. The chain carries TRBV15 and TRBJ2-5; perhaps TRBD2 as D (6 bases). Trimming took off 3 bases at V and 5 bases at J, with 16 bases between the two ends. The germline V gene has CDR1 LNHNV and CDR2 YYDKDF (reference sequence). This CDR3 comprises 15 residues.

The chain combines TRBV4-2 with TRBJ2-7; 9 positions agree with TRBD2. Looked up from germline, CDR1 is LGHNA and CDR2 is YNFKEQ. Unmatched junction bases numbered 2, after V lost 0 bases and J lost 2 bases. This CDR3 comprises 15 residues. CDR3 sequence: CASSQDGGGAYEQYF. The DNA of the CDR3 is TGTGCCAGCAGCCAAGACGGCGGGGGGGCCTACGAGCAGTACTTC.

The V and J genes are TRBV19 and TRBJ2-7, with 13 bases identical to TRBD2. The CDR3 consists of 15 residues. V lost 4 bases and J lost 1; bases outside the gene matches: 1. CDR1 and CDR2 from the germline V gene are LNHDA and SQIVND (reference sequence). CDR3 DNA sequence: TGTGCCAGTAGTAGACTAGCGGGAGGTTCCTACGAGCAGTACTTC. As protein: CASSRLAGGSYEQYF.

The chain joins TRBV19 to TRBJ2-5, with 9 bases identical to TRBD1. This CDR3 region has 14 residues. V was clipped by 4 bases and J by 3 bases; unmatched bases: 3. Per the germline V gene, CDR1 is LNHDA and CDR2 is SQIVND (reference sequence). CDR3 region: CASSTGQGKETQYF. The CDR3, as DNA: TGTGCCAGTAGTACGGGACAGGGAAAAGAGACCCAGTACTTC.

This sequence joins TRBV20-1 and TRBJ2-7; weak D call: TRBD1 (6 bases). Trimming removed 6 bases at V and 9 bases at J, with 15 bases between. The CDR3 runs to 11 residues. Germline V gene data show CDR1 as DFQATT and CDR2 as SNEGSKA (reference sequence). CDR3: CSAGLQGGQYF. The CDR3, as DNA: TGCAGTGCGGGCCTACAGGGCGGGCAGTACTTC.

This chain links TRBV19 with TRBJ2-7, with TRBD2 matching over 10 bases. Per the germline V gene, CDR1 is LNHDA and CDR2 is SQIVND (reference sequence). V shed 6 bases and J 1 base; nucleotides not matched to a gene: 3. The CDR3 loop spans 14 amino acids. The CDR3 is CASRSLAGSYEQYF. CDR3 nucleotide sequence: TGTGCCAGTAGATCACTAGCGGGGTCCTACGAGCAGTACTTC.

The chain recombines TRBV5-6 with TRBJ1-5, with D uncertain. This CDR3 contains 15 residues. V lost 4 bases to trimming and J lost 0 bases, with 11 bases between them. Germline CDR1 is SGHDT and CDR2 is YYEEEE. The CDR3 sequence: CASSTVQNSNQPQHF. The CDR3 nucleotides read TGTGCCAGCAGCACCGTCCAGAATAGCAATCAGCCCCAGCATTTT.

The chain has TRBV11-2 and TRBJ2-3, with 10 bases lining up with TRBD2. The CDR3 has 17 amino acids. The germline V gene has CDR1 SGHAT and CDR2 FQNNGV. V shed 1 base, J shed 4 bases, and the junction held 8 bases outside the gene matches. The CDR3 loop reads CASSLVSSGSLSDTQYF. CDR3 DNA: TGTGCCAGCAGCTTAGTTTCTAGCGGGAGTCTTTCAGATACGCAGTATTTT. The full variable domain, with the rest looked up from reference TRBV11-2 and TRBJ2-3, is EAGVAQSPRYKIIEKRQSVAFWCNPISGHATLYWYQQILGQGPKLLIQFQNNGVVDDSQLPKDRFSAERLKGVDSTLKIQPAKLEDSAVYLCASSLVSSGSLSDTQYFGPGTRLTVL.

The chain combines TRBV19 with TRBJ1-1; TRBD1 matches at 7 bases. The CDR3 totals 14 residues. The trim removed 6 bases at V and 2 bases at J, leaving 6 bases unmatched. Germline CDR1 reads LNHDA; CDR2 reads SQIVND (reference sequence). CDR3 coding DNA: TGTGCCAGTAGAGAAACAGGGGTAAACACTGAAGCTTTCTTT. Translated, it gives CASRETGVNTEAFF.

This chain uses TRBV28 with TRBJ2-7; D call uncertain. CDR3 length equals 12 residues. Germline CDR1 and CDR2: MDHEN and SYDVKM. CDR3 bases: TGTGTGACGAGCGCGAGCTCCTACGAGCAGTACTTC. Translation gives CVTSASSYEQYF.

V gene TRBV5-6 combines with J gene TRBJ1-2; the D is unclear. The CDR3 contains 15 residues. Germline V gene data show CDR1 as SGHDT and CDR2 as YYEEEE. Trimming left V 0 bases short and J 2 bases short, with 11 bases between. The CDR3 DNA sequence: TGTGCCAGCAGCTTGGTTGGCAGCGACAACTATGGCTACACCTTC. Encoded protein: CASSLVGSDNYGYTF. The full variable domain, its missing parts supplied by reference TRBV5-6 and TRBJ1-2, is DAGVTQSPTHLIKTRGQQVTLRCSPKSGHDTVSWYQQALGQGPQFIFQYYEEEERQRGNFPDRFSGHQFPNYSSELNVNALLLGDSALYLCASSLVGSDNYGYTFGSGTRLTVV.

J is TRBJ2-1 and V is TRBV5-1, with TRBD2 as a possible D gene (5 bases). The CDR3 has 17 residues. CDR1 and CDR2 (germline): SGHRS, YFSETQ. V dropped 1 base and J dropped 6 bases, with 20 bases sitting between them. In DNA, the CDR3 is TGCGCCAGCAGCTTGACGGCGGGCGCGCCAAATCTCAATGAGCAGTTCTTC. Translation gives CASSLTAGAPNLNEQFF.

This clone is classed as medium-sized. This chain joins TRBV10-3 and TRBJ2-7, with D possibly TRBD2 on 6 matching bases. Trimming stripped 4 bases from V and 4 bases from J, with 23 bases between. The CDR3 has 17 amino acids. The germline V gene encodes CDR1 ENHRY and CDR2 SYGVKD. The CDR3 DNA sequence: TGTGCCATCAGTGGGTCGCAGTTTTATGGCCGGGAGTACGAGCAGTACTTC. As protein: CAISGSQFYGREYEQYF.

The chain employs TRBV5-1 and TRBJ2-1; D unresolved. Germline V gives CDR1 SGHRS, CDR2 YFSETQ. The CDR3 extends over 14 amino acids. V lost 0 bases and J lost 5, with 9 bases in between. The CDR3 sequence is CASSLVSSNNEQFF. DNA of the CDR3: TGCGCCAGCAGCTTGGTTTCCAGTAACAATGAGCAGTTCTTC.